Below, 14 T cell receptor beta chains from the same sample are listed, as sequenced in a study of blood T cell repertoires in COVID-19. Only in-frame clones appear in the TCRdb table, and some are missing; sequencing was by immunoSEQ multiplex PCR. There are about 200,000 clones in the sample; 70% to 90% occur only once, and about 5% lies in the top ten. Sequenced input: peripheral blood. Receptors originate from a woman over 75 with acute or convalescent COVID-19.

The genes are TRBV5-1 and TRBJ2-3; 12 nucleotides align to TRBD2. Trimming took 2 bases from V and 3 from J; bases not matched to a gene: 1. The CDR3 sequence is 15 residues long. Germline V gene lookup returns CDR1 SGHRS and CDR2 YFSETQ. The CDR3 sequence is CASSFTSGRTDTQYF. DNA for the CDR3: TGCGCCAGCAGCTTTACTAGCGGGAGGACAGATACGCAGTATTTT.

This chain connects TRBV18 to TRBJ2-7; 9 positions match TRBD2. V was pared by 3 bases and J by 5 bases, with 5 bases of the junction left unmatched. This CDR3 spans 14 amino acids. Germline CDR1 and CDR2: KGHSH and LQKENI. For the CDR3, the DNA is TGTGCCAGCTCACCGCGGGAGGGGGCCCACGAGCAGTACTTC. It yields the protein CASSPREGAHEQYF.

V is TRBV5-5 and J is TRBJ1-4, with D possibly TRBD1 on 6 matching bases. Germline CDR1 is SGHKS and CDR2 is YYEKEE (reference sequence). The CDR3 is 14 amino acids. V dropped 3 bases and J dropped 8 bases, with 14 bases sitting between them. CDR3 nucleotides: TGTGCCAGCAGCTCCCGGGAGGGGGGCGAAAAACTGTTTTTT. Translated: CASSSREGGEKLFF.

V and J are TRBV19 and TRBJ2-5, with 10 bases matching TRBD2. The CDR3 spans 15 residues. Germline V gene lookup returns CDR1 LNHDA and CDR2 SQIVND (reference sequence). The V gene end was trimmed by 3 bases and the J gene end by 4 bases; junction bases not matched to a gene: 5. This CDR3 reads CASSILAGVSETQYF. CDR3 nucleotides: TGTGCCAGTAGTATCCTAGCGGGAGTTTCAGAGACCCAGTACTTC.

This clone has ten or more counts. The chain recombines TRBV9 with TRBJ2-3; the D is unclear. Trimming cost V 0 bases and J 4 bases, with 6 bases left between them. Germline CDR1 reads SGDLS; CDR2 reads YYNGEE. The CDR3 covers 13 residues. This CDR3 reads CASSVANPDTQYF. The CDR3 DNA sequence: TGTGCCAGCAGCGTAGCTAACCCAGATACGCAGTATTTT.

Here the CDR3 DNA reads TGTGCCAGCAGCACCCGGACAGGGCAAGAGACCCAGTACTTC. Its protein is CASSTRTGQETQYF. This chain joins TRBV9 and TRBJ2-5; 8 positions match TRBD1. V shed 4 bases and J 2 bases; nucleotides not matched to a gene: 4. CDR3 length: 14 amino acids. Germline V gene sequence: CDR1 SGDLS, CDR2 YYNGEE.

The chain joins TRBV5-5 to TRBJ1-2; D unresolved. From germline, CDR1 is SGHKS and CDR2 YYEKEE (reference sequence). The CDR3 runs to 14 residues. Deletions cut 3 bases from V and 5 bases from J, with 14 bases between. The CDR3 sequence is CASSSSGSEYGYTF. The DNA of the CDR3 is TGTGCCAGCAGCTCGTCAGGATCAGAGTATGGCTACACCTTC.

This clone was found once. The V and J genes are TRBV25-1 and TRBJ1-4, with 8 bases fitting TRBD1. Germline lookup yields CDR1 MGHDK and CDR2 SYGVNS. The CDR3 has 13 residues. The V gene end was trimmed by 8 bases and the J gene end by 3 bases; junction bases not matched to a gene: 2. This CDR3 is CASSQGANEKLFF. The CDR3 DNA reads TGTGCCAGCTCACAGGGGGCTAATGAAAAACTGTTTTTT.

This chain uses TRBV28 with TRBJ2-3, with 7 bases lining up with TRBD2. Unmatched junction bases numbered 9, after V lost 3 bases and J lost 0 bases. The CDR3 loop spans 17 amino acids. Germline lookup yields CDR1 MDHEN and CDR2 SYDVKM. The CDR3 here is CASSFFLAEFSTDTQYF. In nucleotides, the CDR3 is TGTGCCAGCAGTTTCTTCCTAGCGGAGTTTAGCACAGATACGCAGTATTTT.

The chain joins TRBV19 to TRBJ2-4; weak D call: TRBD2 (6 bases). The V and J ends lost 3 bases and 7 bases respectively, with 13 bases between them. CDR1 and CDR2 (germline): LNHDA, SQIVND (reference sequence). There are 14 residues in the CDR3. CDR3 sequence (DNA): TGTGCCAGTAGTATCTGGGGGGTTGGCAACATTCAGTACTTC. Its translation is CASSIWGVGNIQYF.

The CDR3 sequence is CATSFRQGGYSEAFF. CDR3 coding DNA: TGTGCCACCAGCTTCCGACAGGGGGGTTATAGTGAAGCTTTCTTT. The chain is built from TRBV15 and TRBJ1-1; 9 bases map to TRBD1. The germline V gene encodes CDR1 LNHNV and CDR2 YYDKDF (reference sequence). The CDR3 totals 15 residues. V lost 5 bases, J lost 7 bases, and 11 bases stayed unmatched.

The J gene is TRBJ2-7, the V gene TRBV28; 7 positions match TRBD1. Trimming removed 5 bases from V and 3 bases from J; junction bases left unmatched: 7. The V gene's germline CDR1 is MDHEN and CDR2 SYDVKM. The CDR3 length is 14 residues. The CDR3 region is CASSHRTGGYEQYF. Written as DNA, the CDR3 is TGTGCCAGCAGTCACAGGACAGGCGGCTACGAGCAGTACTTC.

The chain employs TRBV4-3 and TRBJ1-2, with D maybe TRBD1 (5 bases). The CDR3 is 16 residues long. Germline-derived CDR1 and CDR2 are LGHNA and YSLEER. Trimming pared 1 base from V and 1 base from J, leaving 13 bases between. This chain's CDR3 is CASSQAGDGLNYGYTF. In DNA form, the CDR3 reads TGCGCCAGCAGCCAAGCGGGGGACGGACTTAACTATGGCTACACCTTC.

This CDR3 reads CASRPGQGSPVANTGELFF. In DNA, the CDR3 is TGTGCCAGTAGACCGGGACAGGGGTCACCTGTAGCTAACACCGGGGAGCTGTTTTTT. This chain joins TRBV19 and TRBJ2-2; 10 positions match TRBD1. Unmatched junction bases numbered 15, after V lost 6 bases and J lost 2 bases. CDR3 length: 19 amino acids. Germline values: CDR1 LNHDA, CDR2 SQIVND (reference sequence).